This is a list of T cell receptor beta chains from one sample in a study of shared clonotypes between healthy human individuals. The protocol was immunoSEQ multiplex PCR, while the TCRdb copy is restricted to in-frame clones and leaves out a portion. Of roughly 600,000 clones in the sample, 95% to 98% were seen once. Specimen: naive CD8+ T cells sorted from blood. These receptors were collected from a man in his thirties or forties in good health. Each CDR3 is given with its conserved first and last residue. A D gene is named only where the DNA matches it firmly. Only some rows state a clone size, as once, few, many or a class for expanded clones.

d_call: -; j_call: TRBJ2-5; clone_size: -; v_call: TRBV5-4; cdr3_aa: CASSFAQGQETQYF; cdr3_nt: TGTGCCAGCAGCTTTGCACAGGGACAAGAGACCCAGTACTTC
d_call: TRBD1; j_call: TRBJ1-1; clone_size: -; v_call: TRBV4-1; cdr3_aa: CASSQFAGQGAFF; cdr3_nt: TGCGCCAGCAGCCAATTTGCAGGACAGGGAGCTTTCTTT
d_call: -; j_call: TRBJ2-7; clone_size: -; v_call: TRBV11-2; cdr3_aa: CASSLGGGLFYEQYF; cdr3_nt: TGTGCCAGCAGCTTAGGGGGTGGCCTATTCTACGAGCAGTACTTC
d_call: TRBD2; j_call: TRBJ2-2; clone_size: -; v_call: TRBV5-1; cdr3_aa: CASSETSGRAGELFF; cdr3_nt: TGCGCCAGCAGTGAGACTAGCGGGAGGGCCGGGGAGCTGTTTTTT
d_call: TRBD2; j_call: TRBJ2-3; clone_size: -; v_call: TRBV4-1; cdr3_aa: CASSRTSGRADTQYF; cdr3_nt: TGCGCCAGCAGCCGGACTAGCGGGAGGGCCGATACGCAGTATTTT
d_call: TRBD2; j_call: TRBJ2-7; clone_size: -; v_call: TRBV13; cdr3_aa: CASSLGLAGTYEQYF; cdr3_nt: TGTGCCAGCAGCTTAGGACTAGCGGGAACCTACGAGCAGTACTTC
d_call: TRBD1; j_call: TRBJ2-2; clone_size: -; v_call: TRBV27; cdr3_aa: CASSLWPGGRQGATGELFF; cdr3_nt: TGTGCCAGCAGTTTATGGCCGGGTGGGCGACAGGGGGCCACCGGGGAGCTGTTTTTT
d_call: -; j_call: TRBJ2-7; clone_size: -; v_call: TRBV2; cdr3_aa: CASREGSSYEQYF; cdr3_nt: TGTGCCAGCAGGGAGGGTAGCTCCTACGAGCAGTACTTC
d_call: TRBD2; j_call: TRBJ2-1; clone_size: -; v_call: TRBV18; cdr3_aa: CASSVRRENNEQFF; cdr3_nt: TGTGCCAGCTCGGTTCGGCGGGAGAACAATGAGCAGTTCTTC
d_call: TRBD2; j_call: TRBJ2-1; clone_size: -; v_call: TRBV7-9; cdr3_aa: CASSSPIAGMYNEQFF; cdr3_nt: TGTGCCAGCAGCTCCCCAATAGCGGGAATGTACAATGAGCAGTTCTTC
d_call: -; j_call: TRBJ2-7; clone_size: -; v_call: TRBV27; cdr3_aa: CASMKTYEQYF; cdr3_nt: TGTGCCAGCATGAAGACCTACGAGCAGTACTTC
d_call: -; j_call: TRBJ1-1; clone_size: -; v_call: TRBV6-1; cdr3_aa: CASSERAWVTEAFF; cdr3_nt: TGTGCCAGCAGTGAAAGGGCCTGGGTCACTGAAGCTTTCTTT
d_call: -; j_call: TRBJ1-1; clone_size: -; v_call: TRBV6-6; cdr3_aa: CASRLEDSFF; cdr3_nt: TGTGCCAGCAGACTTGAAGATAGTTTCTTT
d_call: -; j_call: TRBJ2-5; clone_size: -; v_call: TRBV7-9; cdr3_aa: CASSSPTASQETQYF; cdr3_nt: TGTGCCAGCAGCTCGCCAACAGCGTCGCAAGAGACCCAGTACTTC
d_call: -; j_call: TRBJ2-7; clone_size: -; v_call: TRBV7-9; cdr3_aa: CASSSQVYEQYF; cdr3_nt: TGTGCCAGCAGCTCACAGGTTTACGAGCAGTACTTC
d_call: -; j_call: TRBJ2-1; clone_size: -; v_call: TRBV27; cdr3_aa: CASTAGGYWNEQFF; cdr3_nt: TGTGCCAGCACCGCAGGGGGGTATTGGAATGAGCAGTTCTTC
d_call: TRBD1; j_call: TRBJ1-4; clone_size: -; v_call: TRBV29-1; cdr3_aa: CSVEDRGQGIYEKLFF; cdr3_nt: TGCAGCGTTGAAGATCGGGGACAGGGGATATACGAAAAACTGTTTTTT
d_call: TRBD1; j_call: TRBJ1-2; clone_size: -; v_call: TRBV11-2; cdr3_aa: CASTWSGTGYGYTF; cdr3_nt: TGTGCCAGCACCTGGTCCGGGACAGGTTATGGCTACACCTTC
d_call: TRBD1; j_call: TRBJ1-2; clone_size: -; v_call: TRBV6-5; cdr3_aa: CASSYMYRGDYGYTF; cdr3_nt: TGTGCCAGCAGTTACATGTACAGGGGTGACTATGGCTACACCTTC
d_call: -; j_call: TRBJ2-7; clone_size: -; v_call: TRBV28; cdr3_aa: CASSPRDTHYEQYF; cdr3_nt: TGTGCCAGCAGCCCCCGGGACACCCACTACGAGCAGTACTTC
d_call: -; j_call: TRBJ1-5; clone_size: -; v_call: TRBV4-3; cdr3_aa: CASSQDRVGQPQHF; cdr3_nt: TGCGCCAGCAGCCAAGATAGGGTTGGGCAGCCCCAGCATTTT
d_call: -; j_call: TRBJ2-7; clone_size: -; v_call: TRBV2; cdr3_aa: CASVQGPTYEQYF; cdr3_nt: TGTGCCAGCGTGCAGGGGCCGACCTACGAGCAGTACTTC
d_call: -; j_call: TRBJ1-2; clone_size: -; v_call: TRBV2; cdr3_aa: CASIEGVYGYTF; cdr3_nt: TGTGCCAGCATCGAGGGTGTCTATGGCTACACCTTC
d_call: -; j_call: TRBJ1-5; clone_size: -; v_call: TRBV10-3; cdr3_aa: CAIKPGGLSNQPQHF; cdr3_nt: TGTGCCATCAAGCCGGGGGGACTTAGCAATCAGCCCCAGCATTTT
d_call: -; j_call: TRBJ1-1; clone_size: -; v_call: TRBV5-1; cdr3_aa: CASSPTGNTEAFF; cdr3_nt: TGCGCCAGCAGCCCCACAGGAAACACTGAAGCTTTCTTT
d_call: -; j_call: TRBJ2-7; clone_size: -; v_call: TRBV6-4; cdr3_aa: CASSDSTGGRTSYEQYF; cdr3_nt: TGTGCCAGCAGTGACTCGACCGGGGGCCGTACGAGCTACGAGCAGTACTTC
d_call: TRBD1; j_call: TRBJ2-7; clone_size: -; v_call: TRBV27; cdr3_aa: CASSRPPGTGGYEQYF; cdr3_nt: TGTGCCAGCAGTCGGCCCCCCGGGACAGGGGGCTACGAGCAGTACTTC
d_call: -; j_call: TRBJ2-7; clone_size: -; v_call: TRBV5-1; cdr3_aa: CASSFDSLAYEQYF; cdr3_nt: TGCGCCAGCAGCTTCGACAGCCTCGCCTACGAGCAGTACTTC
d_call: -; j_call: TRBJ1-1; clone_size: -; v_call: TRBV15; cdr3_aa: CATSREQTAFEAFF; cdr3_nt: TGTGCCACCAGCAGAGAACAAACGGCTTTTGAAGCTTTCTTT
d_call: -; j_call: TRBJ2-1; clone_size: -; v_call: TRBV10-3; cdr3_aa: CAISGGDGASSYNEQFF; cdr3_nt: TGTGCCATCAGTGGCGGCGACGGAGCAAGCTCCTACAATGAGCAGTTCTTC
d_call: -; j_call: TRBJ2-1; clone_size: -; v_call: TRBV7-8; cdr3_aa: CASSLARYNEQFF; cdr3_nt: TGTGCCAGCAGCTTAGCCCGCTACAATGAGCAGTTCTTC
d_call: TRBD1; j_call: TRBJ2-1; clone_size: -; v_call: TRBV27; cdr3_aa: CASTRGQGAYNEQFF; cdr3_nt: TGTGCCAGCACCCGAGGACAGGGGGCCTACAATGAGCAGTTCTTC
d_call: -; j_call: TRBJ2-7; clone_size: once; v_call: TRBV7-2; cdr3_aa: CASSFYHETYEQYF; cdr3_nt: TGTGCCAGCAGCTTTTATCATGAGACCTACGAGCAGTACTTC
d_call: -; j_call: TRBJ1-1; clone_size: -; v_call: TRBV13; cdr3_aa: CASSSETIREAFF; cdr3_nt: TGTGCCAGCAGCTCCGAAACTATAAGAGAAGCTTTCTTT
d_call: TRBD2; j_call: TRBJ2-1; clone_size: -; v_call: TRBV9; cdr3_aa: CASSVEGLAHNEQFF; cdr3_nt: TGTGCCAGCAGCGTAGAGGGACTAGCGCACAATGAGCAGTTCTTC
d_call: -; j_call: TRBJ2-1; clone_size: -; v_call: TRBV27; cdr3_aa: CASKGEETGIDSYNEQFF; cdr3_nt: TGTGCCAGCAAGGGGGAGGAGACAGGAATAGACTCCTACAATGAGCAGTTCTTC
d_call: -; j_call: TRBJ1-4; clone_size: few; v_call: TRBV5-1; cdr3_aa: CASSLRDLGEKLFF; cdr3_nt: TGCGCCAGCAGCTTGCGGGACTTAGGGGAAAAACTGTTTTTT
d_call: -; j_call: TRBJ2-7; clone_size: once; v_call: TRBV4-3; cdr3_aa: CASSQDEHTYEQYF; cdr3_nt: TGCGCCAGCAGCCAAGATGAACATACCTACGAGCAGTACTTC
d_call: -; j_call: TRBJ2-1; clone_size: -; v_call: TRBV4-1; cdr3_aa: CASSHTQGVEQFF; cdr3_nt: TGCGCCAGCAGCCACACACAGGGCGTCGAGCAGTTCTTC
d_call: TRBD1; j_call: TRBJ1-2; clone_size: -; v_call: TRBV7-9; cdr3_aa: CASSLDGQAFYGYTF; cdr3_nt: TGTGCCAGCAGCTTAGATGGACAGGCCTTCTATGGCTACACCTTC
d_call: TRBD2; j_call: TRBJ2-7; clone_size: -; v_call: TRBV29-1; cdr3_aa: CSVVGLAGGRTYEQYF; cdr3_nt: TGCAGCGTTGTGGGTTTAGCGGGAGGTAGGACCTACGAGCAGTACTTC
d_call: TRBD1; j_call: TRBJ1-2; clone_size: -; v_call: TRBV11-2; cdr3_aa: CASSLEGRGDGYTF; cdr3_nt: TGTGCCAGCAGCTTAGAGGGCAGGGGGGACGGCTACACCTTC
d_call: -; j_call: TRBJ2-7; clone_size: -; v_call: TRBV29-1; cdr3_aa: CSVYRANSDEQYF; cdr3_nt: TGCAGCGTTTACAGGGCAAATAGCGACGAGCAGTACTTC
d_call: -; j_call: TRBJ1-2; clone_size: -; v_call: TRBV2; cdr3_aa: CASSEGNLYGYTF; cdr3_nt: TGTGCCAGCAGTGAAGGCAATCTCTATGGCTACACCTTC
d_call: TRBD1; j_call: TRBJ2-7; clone_size: -; v_call: TRBV7-9; cdr3_aa: CASSPAGGSEQYF; cdr3_nt: TGTGCCAGCAGCCCGGCAGGGGGCAGTGAGCAGTACTTC
d_call: -; j_call: TRBJ1-2; clone_size: -; v_call: TRBV20-1; cdr3_aa: CSARNSLARF; cdr3_nt: TGCAGTGCTAGAAACAGTTTAGCCCGCTTC
d_call: TRBD2; j_call: TRBJ2-7; clone_size: -; v_call: TRBV5-1; cdr3_aa: CASRVLAGDYEQYF; cdr3_nt: TGCGCCAGCAGGGTCTTAGCGGGAGACTACGAGCAGTACTTC
d_call: -; j_call: TRBJ2-3; clone_size: -; v_call: TRBV7-9; cdr3_aa: CASSPRDWDTDTQYF; cdr3_nt: TGTGCCAGCAGCCCCCGGGACTGGGACACAGATACGCAGTATTTT
d_call: -; j_call: TRBJ2-1; clone_size: once; v_call: TRBV6-4; cdr3_aa: CASSEQLHNEQFF; cdr3_nt: TGTGCCAGCAGTGAGCAGCTACACAATGAGCAGTTCTTC
d_call: -; j_call: TRBJ1-1; clone_size: -; v_call: TRBV6-5; cdr3_aa: CASSLTRANEAFF; cdr3_nt: TGTGCCAGCAGTTTAACCAGGGCAAATGAAGCTTTCTTT
d_call: -; j_call: TRBJ2-3; clone_size: -; v_call: TRBV13; cdr3_aa: CASSSPLSTDTQYF; cdr3_nt: TGTGCCAGCAGCTCACCTTTAAGCACAGATACGCAGTATTTT
d_call: -; j_call: TRBJ2-7; clone_size: -; v_call: TRBV7-6; cdr3_aa: CASSSNSGYEQYF; cdr3_nt: TGTGCCAGCAGCTCTAACTCGGGCTACGAGCAGTACTTC